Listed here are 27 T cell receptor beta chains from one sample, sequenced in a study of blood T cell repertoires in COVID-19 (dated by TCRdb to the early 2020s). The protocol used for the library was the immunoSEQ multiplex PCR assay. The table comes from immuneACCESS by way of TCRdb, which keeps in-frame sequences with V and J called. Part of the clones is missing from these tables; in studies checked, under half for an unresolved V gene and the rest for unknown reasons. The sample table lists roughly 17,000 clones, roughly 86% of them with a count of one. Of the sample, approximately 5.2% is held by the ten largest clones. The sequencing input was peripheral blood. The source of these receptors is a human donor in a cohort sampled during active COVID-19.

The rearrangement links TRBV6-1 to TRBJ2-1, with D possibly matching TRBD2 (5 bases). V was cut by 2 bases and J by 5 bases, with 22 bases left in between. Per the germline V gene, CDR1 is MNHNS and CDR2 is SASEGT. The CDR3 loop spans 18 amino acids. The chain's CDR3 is CASSEKTRVASRDNEQFF. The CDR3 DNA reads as TGTGCCAGCAGTGAAAAAACTAGGGTGGCCTCGAGGGACAATGAGCAGTTCTTC.

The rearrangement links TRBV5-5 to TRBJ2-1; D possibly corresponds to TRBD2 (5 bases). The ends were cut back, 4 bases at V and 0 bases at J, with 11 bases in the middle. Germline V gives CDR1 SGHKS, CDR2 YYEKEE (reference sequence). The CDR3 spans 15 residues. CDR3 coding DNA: TGTGCCAGCAGCGTAGATGGGAGCTCCTACAATGAGCAGTTCTTC. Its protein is CASSVDGSSYNEQFF.

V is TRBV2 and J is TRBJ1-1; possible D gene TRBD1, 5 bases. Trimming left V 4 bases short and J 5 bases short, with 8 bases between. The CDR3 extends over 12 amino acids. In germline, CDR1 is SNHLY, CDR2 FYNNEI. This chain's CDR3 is CASSVGGTEAFF. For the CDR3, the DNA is TGTGCCAGCAGTGTGGGGGGGACTGAAGCTTTCTTT.

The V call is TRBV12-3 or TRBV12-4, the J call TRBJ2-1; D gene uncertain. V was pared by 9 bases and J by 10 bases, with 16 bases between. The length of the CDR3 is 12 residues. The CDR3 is CASSRDFGEQFF. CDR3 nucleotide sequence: TGTGCCAGTAGCAGAGACTTTGGGGAGCAGTTCTTC.

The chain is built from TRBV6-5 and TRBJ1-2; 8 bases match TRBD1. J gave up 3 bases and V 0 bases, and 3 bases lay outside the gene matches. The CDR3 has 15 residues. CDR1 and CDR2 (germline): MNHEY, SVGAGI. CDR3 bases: TGTGCCAGCAGTTACTCCGCGACAGGGGACTATGGCTACACCTTC. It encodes CASSYSATGDYGYTF.

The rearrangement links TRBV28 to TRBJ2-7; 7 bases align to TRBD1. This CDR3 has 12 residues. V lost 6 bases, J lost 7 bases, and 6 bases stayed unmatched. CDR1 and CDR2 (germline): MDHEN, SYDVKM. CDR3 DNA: TGTGCCAGCAGAAACGACAGGGATGAGCAGTACTTC. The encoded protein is CASRNDRDEQYF.

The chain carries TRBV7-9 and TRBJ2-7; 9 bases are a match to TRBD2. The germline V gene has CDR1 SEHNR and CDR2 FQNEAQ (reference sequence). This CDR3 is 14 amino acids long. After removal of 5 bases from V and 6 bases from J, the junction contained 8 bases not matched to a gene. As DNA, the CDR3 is TGTGCCAGCAGCGTGGTAGCGGGAGTTGGCGAGCAGTACTTC. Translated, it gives CASSVVAGVGEQYF.

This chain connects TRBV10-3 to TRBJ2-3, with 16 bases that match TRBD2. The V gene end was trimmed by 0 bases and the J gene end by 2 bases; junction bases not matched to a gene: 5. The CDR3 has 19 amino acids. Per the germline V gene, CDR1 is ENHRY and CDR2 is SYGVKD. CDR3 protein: CAISESTGTSGGDTDTQYF. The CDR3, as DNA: TGTGCCATCAGTGAGTCGACGGGGACTAGCGGGGGGGACACAGATACGCAGTATTTT.

CDR3 amino acids: CASSGGTGNIIRTDTQYF. CDR3 DNA sequence: TGTGCCAGTAGTGGCGGGACAGGGAACATAATACGCACAGATACGCAGTATTTT. The genes are TRBV19 and TRBJ2-3; TRBD1 aligns across 9 bases. Germline values: CDR1 LNHDA, CDR2 SQIVND (reference sequence). V shed 5 bases and J 1 base; nucleotides not matched to a gene: 13. This CDR3 comprises 18 residues.

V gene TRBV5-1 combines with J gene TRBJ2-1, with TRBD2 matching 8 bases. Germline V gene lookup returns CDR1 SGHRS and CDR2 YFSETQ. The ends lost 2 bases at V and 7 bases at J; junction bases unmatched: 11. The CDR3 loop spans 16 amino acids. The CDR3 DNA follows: TGCGCCAGCAGCTTCGAGGGCGGGAGGTACGGTAATGAGCAGTTCTTC. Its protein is CASSFEGGRYGNEQFF. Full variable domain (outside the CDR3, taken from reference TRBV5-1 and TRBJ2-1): KAGVTQTPRYLIKTRGQQVTLSCSPISGHRSVSWYQQTPGQGLQFLFEYFSETQRNKGNFPGRFSGRQFSNSRSEMNVSTLELGDSALYLCASSFEGGRYGNEQFFGPGTRLTVL.

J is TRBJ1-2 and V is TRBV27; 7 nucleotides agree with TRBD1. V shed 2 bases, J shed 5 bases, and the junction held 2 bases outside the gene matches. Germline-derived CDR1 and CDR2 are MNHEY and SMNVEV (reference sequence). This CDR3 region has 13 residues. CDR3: CASSLGQDYGYTF. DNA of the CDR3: TGTGCCAGCAGTTTAGGACAGGATTATGGCTACACCTTC.

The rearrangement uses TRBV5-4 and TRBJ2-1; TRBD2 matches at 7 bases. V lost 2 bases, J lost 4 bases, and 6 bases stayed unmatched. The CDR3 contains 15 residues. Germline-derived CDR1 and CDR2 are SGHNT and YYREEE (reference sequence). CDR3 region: CASSFSLAEYNEQFF. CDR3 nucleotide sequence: TGTGCCAGCAGCTTCAGCCTAGCGGAGTACAATGAGCAGTTCTTC.

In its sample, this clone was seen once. The CDR3 loop reads CASSPPREGYNEQFF. CDR3 DNA sequence: TGCGCCAGCAGCCCCCCGAGGGAGGGCTACAATGAGCAGTTCTTC. The J gene is TRBJ2-1, the V gene TRBV5-1, with 7 positions matching TRBD2. Germline V gene data show CDR1 as SGHRS and CDR2 as YFSETQ. V trimming: 4 bases; J trimming: 3 bases; junction bases outside the gene matches: 7. There are 15 residues in the CDR3.

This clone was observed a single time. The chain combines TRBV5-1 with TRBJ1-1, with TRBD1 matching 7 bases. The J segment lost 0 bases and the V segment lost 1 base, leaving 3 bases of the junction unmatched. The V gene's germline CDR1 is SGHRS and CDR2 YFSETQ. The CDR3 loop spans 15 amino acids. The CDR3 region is CASSLTGTVNTEAFF. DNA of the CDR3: TGCGCCAGCAGCTTGACCGGGACAGTGAACACTGAAGCTTTCTTT.

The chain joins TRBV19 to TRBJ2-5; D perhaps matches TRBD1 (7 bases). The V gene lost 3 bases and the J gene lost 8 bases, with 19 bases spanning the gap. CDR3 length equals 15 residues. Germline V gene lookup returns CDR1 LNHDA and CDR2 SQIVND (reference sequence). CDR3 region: CASSMGLGTAGTQYF. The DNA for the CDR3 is TGTGCCAGTAGTATGGGACTGGGGACAGCAGGAACCCAGTACTTC.

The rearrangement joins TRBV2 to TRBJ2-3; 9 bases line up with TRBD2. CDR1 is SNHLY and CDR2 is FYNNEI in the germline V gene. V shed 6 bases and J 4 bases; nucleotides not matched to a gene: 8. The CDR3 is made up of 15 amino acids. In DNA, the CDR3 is TGTGCCAGCAGGTCCAGCGGGAGGAGCCCAGATACGCAGTATTTT. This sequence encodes CASRSSGRSPDTQYF.

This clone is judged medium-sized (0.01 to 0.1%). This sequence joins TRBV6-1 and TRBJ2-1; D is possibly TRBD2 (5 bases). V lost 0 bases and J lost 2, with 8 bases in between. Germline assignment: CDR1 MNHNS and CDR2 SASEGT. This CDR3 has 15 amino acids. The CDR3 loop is CASSEATNPYNEQFF. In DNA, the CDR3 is TGTGCCAGCAGTGAAGCGACTAATCCCTACAATGAGCAGTTCTTC.

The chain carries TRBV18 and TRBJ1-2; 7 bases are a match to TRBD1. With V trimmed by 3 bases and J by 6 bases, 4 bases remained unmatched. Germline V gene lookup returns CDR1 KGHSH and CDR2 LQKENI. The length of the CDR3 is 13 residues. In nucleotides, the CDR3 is TGTGCCAGCTCACCGAAACAGGGGCATGGCTACACCTTC. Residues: CASSPKQGHGYTF. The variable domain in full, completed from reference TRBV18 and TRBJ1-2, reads NAGVMQNPRHLVRRRGQEARLRCSPMKGHSHVYWYRQLPEEGLKFMVYLQKENIIDESGMPKERFSAEFPKEGPSILRIQQVVRGDSAAYFCASSPKQGHGYTFGSGTRLTVV.

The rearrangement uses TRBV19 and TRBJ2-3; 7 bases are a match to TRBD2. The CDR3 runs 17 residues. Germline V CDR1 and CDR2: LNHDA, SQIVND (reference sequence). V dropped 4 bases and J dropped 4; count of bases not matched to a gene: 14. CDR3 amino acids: CASSTTSSGSGADTQYF. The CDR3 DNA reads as TGTGCCAGTAGTACGACAAGTAGCGGGTCGGGGGCAGATACGCAGTATTTT.

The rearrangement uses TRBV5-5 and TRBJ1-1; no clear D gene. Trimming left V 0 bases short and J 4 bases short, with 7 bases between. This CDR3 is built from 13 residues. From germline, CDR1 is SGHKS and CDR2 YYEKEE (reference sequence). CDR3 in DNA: TGTGCCAGCAGCTTGGGTTTCGGCACTGAAGCTTTCTTT. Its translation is CASSLGFGTEAFF.

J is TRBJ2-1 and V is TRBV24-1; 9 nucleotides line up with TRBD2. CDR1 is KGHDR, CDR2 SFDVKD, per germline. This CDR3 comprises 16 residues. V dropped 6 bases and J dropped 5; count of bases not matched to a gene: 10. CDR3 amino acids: CATSRPGLAPDNEQFF. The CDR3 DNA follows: TGTGCCACCAGTAGACCGGGACTAGCCCCTGACAATGAGCAGTTCTTC.

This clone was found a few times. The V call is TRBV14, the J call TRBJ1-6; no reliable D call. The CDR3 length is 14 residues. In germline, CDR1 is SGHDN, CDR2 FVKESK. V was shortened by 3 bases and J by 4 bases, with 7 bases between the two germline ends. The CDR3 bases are TGTGCCAGCAGCCATTTACAGTATAATTCACCCCTCCACTTT. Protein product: CASSHLQYNSPLHF.

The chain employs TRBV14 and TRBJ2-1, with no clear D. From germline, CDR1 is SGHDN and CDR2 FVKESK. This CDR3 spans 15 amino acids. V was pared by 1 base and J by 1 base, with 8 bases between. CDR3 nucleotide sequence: TGTGCCAGCAGCCAAGTTCCGGTTTCCTACAATGAGCAGTTCTTC. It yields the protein CASSQVPVSYNEQFF.

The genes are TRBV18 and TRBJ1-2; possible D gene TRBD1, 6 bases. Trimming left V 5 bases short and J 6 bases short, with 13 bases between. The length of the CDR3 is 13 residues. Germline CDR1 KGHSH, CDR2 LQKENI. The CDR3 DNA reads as TGTGCCAGCTCAGAACAGGGCAGACATGGCTACACCTTC. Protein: CASSEQGRHGYTF.

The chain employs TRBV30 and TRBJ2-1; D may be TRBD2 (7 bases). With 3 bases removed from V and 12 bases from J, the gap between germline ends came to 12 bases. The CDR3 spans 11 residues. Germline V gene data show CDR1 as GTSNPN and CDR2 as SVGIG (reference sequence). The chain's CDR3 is CAWSGGPLQFF. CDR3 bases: TGTGCCTGGAGCGGGGGGCCTTTGCAGTTCTTC. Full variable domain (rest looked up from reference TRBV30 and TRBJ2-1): SQTIHQWPATLVQPVGSPLSLECTVEGTSNPNLYWYRQAAGRGLQLLFYSVGIGQISSEVPQNLSASRPQDRQFILSSKKLLLSDSGFYLCAWSGGPLQFFGPGTRLTVL.

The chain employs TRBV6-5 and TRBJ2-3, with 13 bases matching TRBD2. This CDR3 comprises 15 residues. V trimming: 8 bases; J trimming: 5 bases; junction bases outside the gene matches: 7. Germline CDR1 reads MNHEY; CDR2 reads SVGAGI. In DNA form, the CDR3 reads TGTGCCAGCTCCAAATGGACTAGCGGGGGAGATACGCAGTATTTT. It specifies CASSKWTSGGDTQYF.

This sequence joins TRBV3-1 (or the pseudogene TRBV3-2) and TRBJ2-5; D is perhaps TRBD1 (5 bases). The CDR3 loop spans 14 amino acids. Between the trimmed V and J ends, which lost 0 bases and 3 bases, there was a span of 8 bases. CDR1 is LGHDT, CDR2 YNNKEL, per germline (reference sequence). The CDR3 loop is CASSQDPTEETQYF. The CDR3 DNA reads TGTGCCAGCAGCCAAGATCCGACAGAAGAGACCCAGTACTTC.